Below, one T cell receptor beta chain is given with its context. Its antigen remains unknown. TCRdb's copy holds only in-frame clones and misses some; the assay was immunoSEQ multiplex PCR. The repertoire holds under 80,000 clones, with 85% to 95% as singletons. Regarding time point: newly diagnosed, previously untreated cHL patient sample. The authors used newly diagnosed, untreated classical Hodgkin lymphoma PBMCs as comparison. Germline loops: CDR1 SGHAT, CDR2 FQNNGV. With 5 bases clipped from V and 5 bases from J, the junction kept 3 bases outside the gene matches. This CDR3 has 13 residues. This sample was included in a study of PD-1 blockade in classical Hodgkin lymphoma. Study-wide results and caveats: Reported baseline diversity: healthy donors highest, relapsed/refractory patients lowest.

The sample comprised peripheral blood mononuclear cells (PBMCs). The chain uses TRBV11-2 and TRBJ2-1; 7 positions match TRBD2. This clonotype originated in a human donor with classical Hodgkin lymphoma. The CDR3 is CASSLTSDNEQFF. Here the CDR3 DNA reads TGTGCCAGCAGCCTAACTAGCGACAATGAGCAGTTCTTC.